Presented here are 8 T cell receptor beta chains from one specimen sequenced in a study of control samples from healthy donors and cancer patients (dated by TCRdb to the early 2020s). The library relied on the immunoSEQ multiplex PCR assay. Here the immuneACCESS table is served through TCRdb, limited to in-frame sequences with V and J called. Missing clones are a known gap in these copies; in checked studies unresolved V genes cover under half, and the rest lacks a known reason. A total of fewer than 500,000 clones appear in this sample, around 90% of them only once. Clones ranked in the top ten supply roughly 6.4% of the sample. The sequenced material came from PBMCs. All receptors derive from a man aged 35 to 55 with head and neck cancer.

The chain recombines TRBV28 with TRBJ2-1; D is ambiguous. Germline V CDR1 and CDR2: MDHEN, SYDVKM. The V and J ends lost 6 bases and 2 bases respectively, with 8 bases between them. The CDR3 is 13 residues long. The CDR3 loop is CASSFLAYNEQFF. CDR3 DNA sequence: TGTGCCAGCAGCTTCCTTGCCTACAATGAGCAGTTCTTC.

This clone appeared a single time. The chain carries TRBV10-3 and TRBJ1-2; D is unresolved. V was shortened by 0 bases and J by 9 bases, with 14 bases between the two germline ends. The CDR3 is 14 amino acids. The germline CDR1 and CDR2 sequences are ENHRY and SYGVKD. The CDR3 region has the DNA TGTGCCATCAGTGAGTCCAGGCCTTTAGGGAGCTACACCTTC. Protein product: CAISESRPLGSYTF.

The chain is built from TRBV14 and TRBJ2-2; D is possibly TRBD2 (5 bases). The V gene's germline CDR1 is SGHDN and CDR2 FVKESK. V was pared by 2 bases and J by 5 bases, with 12 bases between. The CDR3 has 15 amino acids. The CDR3 nucleotides read TGTGCCAGCAGCCAAAGGCGGCTAGCAACCGGGGAGCTGTTTTTT. The encoded protein is CASSQRRLATGELFF.

The chain links TRBV30 to TRBJ1-2; 10 nucleotides agree with TRBD1. The germline gives CDR1 GTSNPN, CDR2 SVGIG (reference sequence). Trimming cost V 2 bases and J 7 bases; bases outside gene matches: 10. CDR3 size: 15 residues. In DNA form, the CDR3 reads TGTGCCTGGAGTTATCTCATCGGGACAGGGGTTGGCTACACCTTC. Encoded protein: CAWSYLIGTGVGYTF.

The V and J genes are TRBV5-1 and TRBJ1-1; D is possibly TRBD1 (5 bases). Germline CDR1 reads SGHRS; CDR2 reads YFSETQ. V gave up 3 bases and J gave up 9 bases, with 15 bases separating them. CDR3 size: 13 residues. The CDR3 protein is CASSSGDGSKAFF. The CDR3 coding sequence is TGCGCCAGCAGCTCCGGGGACGGGAGTAAAGCTTTCTTT.

V gene TRBV19 combines with J gene TRBJ1-1, with D unresolved. The CDR3 has 16 residues. Germline CDR1 reads LNHDA; CDR2 reads SQIVND (reference sequence). Trimming took 3 bases from V and 3 from J, leaving 17 bases between them. The CDR3 here is CASSIIPQQVDTEAFF. In nucleotides, the CDR3 is TGTGCCAGTAGTATTATTCCCCAGCAGGTTGACACTGAAGCTTTCTTT.

The V call is TRBV19, the J call TRBJ2-2; 7 nucleotides line up with TRBD2. Germline V gives CDR1 LNHDA, CDR2 SQIVND (reference sequence). The CDR3 consists of 16 residues. Germline trimming cut 7 bases from V and 5 bases from J; bases unmatched to any gene: 13. The CDR3 spells CASTPSEGRETGELFF. The CDR3 DNA follows: TGTGCCAGTACCCCCTCCGAGGGGAGGGAAACCGGGGAGCTGTTTTTT.

This chain joins TRBV4-3 and TRBJ2-2; maybe TRBD1 (6 bases). V shed 0 bases and J shed 7 bases, with 15 bases lying between them. The germline V gene has CDR1 LGHNA and CDR2 YSLEER. The CDR3 has 16 amino acids. The CDR3 loop reads CASSQDPQGVFGELFF. For the CDR3, the DNA is TGCGCCAGCAGCCAAGATCCACAGGGCGTATTCGGGGAGCTGTTTTTT.